Included here is one T cell receptor (beta chain) sequence, with context. The data derive from a study of T cell changes during pregnancy in multiple sclerosis. Losses at the gene ends were 1 base for V and 5 bases for J; bases not matched to a gene: 10. CDR1 is SEHNR, CDR2 FQNEAQ, per germline (reference sequence). This CDR3 spans 17 amino acids. The assay was immunoSEQ multiplex PCR, and TCRdb's table has in-frame clones only and misses some. The sample lists roughly 48,000 clones; 85% to 95% were seen once. This chain connects TRBV7-9 to TRBJ1-1; 10 bases are shared with TRBD1. The sequencing used CD4+ T cells from peripheral blood mononuclear cells, collected in the second trimester of pregnancy. The TCR sequence derives from a female donor in good health, enrolled as a control in a pregnancy study. The DNA for the CDR3 is TGTGCCAGCAGCTTAGGAGGACAGGGGGTGAGGAAAACTGAAGCTTTCTTT. Amino acid sequence: CASSLGGQGVRKTEAFF.